A single TCR beta chain is shown here with its context. Its cognate antigen is unknown. The CDR3 totals 15 residues. The germline V and J ends were trimmed by 0 bases and 6 bases, with 16 bases remaining between them. CDR1 and CDR2 (germline): SGHRS, YFSETQ. One heparinised blood draw, averaging roughly 110 mL, came from each donor. The sample originates from a study of beta chain features in type 1 diabetes. Study overall: Investigators examined 107,917,701 sorted cells across all samples.

Study-wide results and caveats: In comparison with healthy donors, patients had naive, central memory and Treg TCRB repertoires that appeared more similar. All four CD4+ subsets of Type 1 diabetes patients contained TCRB CDR3s that were moderately but significantly shorter.

The authors reverse transcribed all of the isolated RNA, so sequencing captured expressed TCRB transcripts. Libraries were prepared by immunoSEQ multiplex PCR; TCRdb keeps only in-frame clonotypes and omits some of them. The top ten clones hold roughly 0.7% of a sample with 55,000 to 85,000 clones, roughly 49% of them seen once. The V gene is TRBV5-1, the J gene TRBJ2-7; D remains unclear. Specimen: central memory CD4+ T cells from blood. This receptor was identified in a man under 40 with type 1 diabetes. The CDR3 loop reads CASSLGLGSYSEQYF. The CDR3, as DNA: TGCGCCAGCAGCTTGGGGCTAGGTTCGTACTCCGAGCAGTACTTC.